This entry is about one T cell receptor beta chain. The target antigen is unknown. The data belong to a study of T cell responses to AZD1222 COVID-19 vaccine. Whole-study results and caveats: The study found vaccine-associated CD4 TCRs spanning spike, dominant at 160-218 and 743-854. Scientists sampled the repertoires only once the peak T cell response had passed.

Here immunoSEQ multiplex PCR was the method, and the copy in TCRdb shows in-frame clones only, minus some. Of 100,000 or so clones in the sample, roughly 89% were seen once. Germline values: CDR1 SGHRS, CDR2 YFSETQ. The trim removed 1 base at V and 6 bases at J, leaving 3 bases unmatched. This CDR3 contains 15 residues. The sample consisted of peripheral blood, taken on day 0 of AZD1222 vaccination. The chain couples TRBV5-1 to TRBJ2-1; 11 bases line up with TRBD2. The sequence derives from an adult in good health. Here the CDR3 reads CASSLLAGGGNEQFF. CDR3 DNA: TGCGCCAGCAGCTTGCTAGCGGGAGGAGGCAATGAGCAGTTCTTC.